This T cell receptor (beta chain) was sequenced for a study of blood T cell repertoires in COVID-19. This clone showed up just once. The CDR3 is 15 residues long. CDR1 is MDHEN, CDR2 SYDVKM, per germline. V gave up 6 bases and J gave up 2 bases; unmatched junction bases: 4. TCRdb keeps only in-frame clones here, not all; method: immunoSEQ multiplex PCR. The sample lists around 140,000 clones, about 77% occurring once. J is TRBJ2-6 and V is TRBV28; 7 bases agree with TRBD2. The TCR originated in a woman aged 45 to 65 with active or convalescent COVID-19. The sequencing input was peripheral blood. The CDR3 nucleotides are TGTGCCAGCAGCCGGGGGGTCCCTGGGGCCAACGTCCTGACTTTC. This codes for CASSRGVPGANVLTF.